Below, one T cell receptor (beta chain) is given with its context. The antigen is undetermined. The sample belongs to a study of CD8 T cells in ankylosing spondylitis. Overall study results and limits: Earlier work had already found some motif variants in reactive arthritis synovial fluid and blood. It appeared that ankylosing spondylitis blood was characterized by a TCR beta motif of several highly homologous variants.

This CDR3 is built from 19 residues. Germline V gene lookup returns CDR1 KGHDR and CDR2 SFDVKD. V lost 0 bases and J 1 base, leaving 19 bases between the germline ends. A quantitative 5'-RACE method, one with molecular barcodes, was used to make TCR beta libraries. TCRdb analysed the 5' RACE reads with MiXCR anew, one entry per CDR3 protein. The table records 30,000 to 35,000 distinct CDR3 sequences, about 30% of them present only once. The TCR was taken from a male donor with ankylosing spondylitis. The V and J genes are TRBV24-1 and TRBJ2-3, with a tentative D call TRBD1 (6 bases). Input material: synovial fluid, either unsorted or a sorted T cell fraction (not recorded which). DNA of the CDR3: TGTGCCACCAGTGATTTGCGACAGATGGGACGACAGGGCACAGATACGCAGTATTTT. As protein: CATSDLRQMGRQGTDTQYF.